Following are 7 T cell receptor beta chains from one sample sequenced in a study of blood T cell repertoires in COVID-19. Sequencing was performed with immunoSEQ multiplex PCR; in TCRdb, only in-frame clones are kept and a portion is missing. The profile shows approximately 490,000 clones, around 90% of them singletons. The sequenced material came from PBMCs or T cells enriched from blood (not recorded which). All receptors come from a woman aged 18-35 years who had recovered from COVID-19.

A single count supports this clone. The chain has TRBV6-1 and TRBJ1-3; no clear D. This CDR3 spans 14 amino acids. Germline CDR1 is MNHNS and CDR2 is SASEGT. V was pared by 3 bases and J by 0 bases, with 6 bases between. In DNA form, the CDR3 reads TGTGCCAGCAGTGATAAATCCTCTGGAAACACCATATATTTT. Protein product: CASSDKSSGNTIYF.

This chain uses TRBV7-8 with TRBJ2-5, with 9 bases lining up with TRBD1. This CDR3 comprises 17 residues. CDR1 and CDR2 (germline): SGHVS, FQNEAQ. V lost 2 bases to trimming and J lost 2 bases; unmatched junction nucleotides: 9. The CDR3: CASSLPPTGGRQETQYF. In DNA, the CDR3 is TGTGCCAGCAGCTTACCTCCGACAGGGGGAAGGCAAGAGACCCAGTACTTC.

The rearrangement uses TRBV19 and TRBJ1-4, with D possibly matching TRBD1 (5 bases). Germline V gene data show CDR1 as LNHDA and CDR2 as SQIVND (reference sequence). The CDR3 spans 19 residues. The V end lost 5 bases, the J end lost 6 bases, and 28 bases lay between the germline ends. The CDR3 DNA is TGTGCCAGTAGTCCGGCCCATGGGGCAGGGACTTCAGGTTATGAAAAACTGTTTTTT. This gives the protein CASSPAHGAGTSGYEKLFF. Filled out from reference TRBV19 and TRBJ1-4, the complete variable domain reads DGGITQSPKYLFRKEGQNVTLSCEQNLNHDAMYWYRQDPGQGLRLIYYSQIVNDFQKGDIAEGYSVSREKKESFPLTVTSAQKNPTAFYLCASSPAHGAGTSGYEKLFFGSGTQLSVL.

This chain uses TRBV11-2 with TRBJ1-2, with 8 nucleotides matching TRBD1. V lost 5 bases, J lost 7 bases, and 3 bases stayed unmatched. Germline V gene sequence: CDR1 SGHAT, CDR2 FQNNGV. The CDR3 spans 12 residues. This CDR3 reads CASSLDRGGYTF. CDR3 sequence (DNA): TGTGCCAGCAGCCTCGACAGGGGTGGCTACACCTTC.

The chain recombines TRBV29-1 with TRBJ1-2; D ambiguous. The CDR3 is made up of 13 amino acids. Between the trimmed V and J ends, which lost 4 bases and 4 bases, there was a span of 13 bases. From germline, CDR1 is SQVTM and CDR2 ANQGSEA. The DNA of the CDR3 is TGCAGCGTTGGGTTAGATTTAGTCTATGGCTACACCTTC. Encoded protein: CSVGLDLVYGYTF. Together with reference TRBV29-1 and TRBJ1-2, the CDR3 gives the full variable domain: SAVISQKPSRDICQRGTSLTIQCQVDSQVTMMFWYRQQPGQSLTLIATANQGSEATYESGFVIDKFPISRPNLTFSTLTVSNMSPEDSSIYLCSVGLDLVYGYTFGSGTRLTVV.

J is TRBJ1-1 and V is TRBV30, with 10 positions matching TRBD1. CDR1 is GTSNPN and CDR2 is SVGIG in the germline V gene (reference sequence). J gave up 1 base and V 2 bases, and 10 bases lay outside the gene matches. This CDR3 region has 17 residues. In nucleotides, the CDR3 is TGTGCCTGGAGTTTCGGAGACAGGGGGCTCGGGAACACTGAAGCTTTCTTT. It encodes CAWSFGDRGLGNTEAFF.

J is TRBJ2-1 and V is TRBV9; TRBD2 agrees at 7 bases. V was pared by 0 bases and J by 10 bases, with 7 bases of the junction left unmatched. The germline CDR1 and CDR2 sequences are SGDLS and YYNGEE. This CDR3 has 14 amino acids. As DNA, the CDR3 is TGTGCCAGCAGCGTAGAACCCACCGGGGGGGAGCAGTTCTTC. Amino acid sequence: CASSVEPTGGEQFF.